This record covers a single TCR beta chain. The antigen is undetermined. Doses given second, at about 4 or about 12 weeks, were pooled. Generated by immunoSEQ multiplex PCR, the TCRdb table keeps only in-frame clones and is missing some. The sample comprises about 120,000 clones, around 83% of which are singletons, and about 3% rests with the top ten. The source of the sample is a study of T cell responses to AZD1222 COVID-19 vaccine. General study findings and limits: Close to half of all spike-specific TCRs reportedly target regions of the variants that are unmutated. Seropositivity was recorded at baseline in only 6 or 7 AZD1222 recipients. At 160-218 and 743-854, vaccine-associated CD4 TCRs were dominant, and they spanned spike.

The CDR3 is 15 amino acids. Between the trimmed V and J ends, which lost 2 bases and 0 bases, there was a span of 8 bases. CDR1 and CDR2 (germline): GTSNPN, SVGIG (reference sequence). This receptor was identified in an adult who received the AZD1222 COVID-19 vaccine. This specimen was peripheral blood, taken 28 days after the second AZD1222 dose. The chain couples TRBV30 to TRBJ1-6; D not certain. The CDR3 coding sequence is TGTGCCTGGAGTCCCTTGAGCTCCTATAATTCACCCCTCCACTTT. Residues: CAWSPLSSYNSPLHF.